The entry below gives a single T cell receptor beta chain sequence along with its context. The TCR beta repertoire was assessed by survey-level immunoSEQ sequencing. The method was immunoSEQ multiplex PCR; TCRdb's version includes in-frame clones alone and lacks a portion of them. The table lists around 54,000 clones, over 90% of them singletons. V lost 5 bases and J lost 9; bases outside the gene matches: 6. This CDR3 contains 13 residues. Germline assignment: CDR1 SGHTA and CDR2 FQGNSA. The sequence derives from a man aged 40-55 years with rheumatoid arthritis. The gene calls are TRBV7-2 and TRBJ2-1, with 8 bases matching TRBD2. Specimen: PBMCs. The CDR3 is CASSMTSVAEQFF. CDR3 bases: TGTGCCAGCAGCATGACTAGCGTGGCTGAGCAGTTCTTC.